What follows are 27 T cell receptor beta chains derived from one specimen sequenced in a study of cytomegalovirus exposure and HLA in healthy donors. The primer mix had 60 Vbeta and 13 Jbeta primers. Sequenced by immunoSEQ multiplex PCR; TCRdb stores in-frame clones only, minus some. The sample's table shows some 31,000 clones. Sequencing was performed on PBMCs. These receptors came from a middle-aged woman in good health and CMV-seropositive.

The genes are TRBV6-5 and TRBJ2-5; perhaps TRBD2 as D (5 bases). The ends were cut back, 4 bases at V and 4 bases at J, with 19 bases in the middle. Germline assignment: CDR1 MNHEY and CDR2 SVGAGI. The CDR3 loop spans 16 amino acids. The CDR3 here is CASSLDFILAGETQYF. Here the CDR3 DNA reads TGTGCCAGCAGTTTAGATTTCATTCTTGCGGGAGAGACCCAGTACTTC.

The chain recombines TRBV7-9 with TRBJ1-2; 8 bases agree with TRBD1. Germline-derived CDR1 and CDR2 are SEHNR and FQNEAQ (reference sequence). V lost 3 bases, J lost 4 bases, and 7 bases stayed unmatched. The CDR3 runs 15 residues. DNA of the CDR3: TGTGCCAGCAGCTTTCAACAGGGGGGCGTCTATGGCTACACCTTC. Residues: CASSFQQGGVYGYTF.

The chain is built from TRBV4-2 and TRBJ2-6; 11 nucleotides align to TRBD2. J was trimmed by 0 bases and V by 5 bases; bases with no gene match: 6. Germline V gene lookup returns CDR1 LGHNA and CDR2 YNFKEQ. CDR3 length: 18 amino acids. The CDR3 reads CASSAVTSGSSGANVLTF. In nucleotides, the CDR3 is TGTGCCAGCAGCGCAGTTACTAGCGGGAGCTCTGGGGCCAACGTCCTGACTTTC.

The chain has TRBV4-1 and TRBJ2-7; D remains ambiguous. CDR3 length equals 14 residues. The germline CDR1 and CDR2 sequences are MGHRA and YSYEKL. V gave up 1 base and J gave up 2 bases, with 9 bases separating them. The CDR3 spells CASSQAGSAYEQYF. In DNA, the CDR3 is TGCGCCAGCAGCCAAGCGGGTTCCGCCTACGAGCAGTACTTC.

The chain carries TRBV5-8 and TRBJ2-5; 7 bases agree with TRBD2. Germline values: CDR1 SGHTS, CDR2 YDEGEE. The V segment lost 0 bases and the J segment 1 base; nucleotides outside the gene matches: 6. The CDR3 is made up of 16 amino acids. CDR3 amino acids: CASSLGAASGQETQYF. Here the CDR3 DNA reads TGTGCCAGCAGCTTGGGAGCCGCTAGCGGCCAAGAGACCCAGTACTTC.

The rearrangement joins TRBV5-1 to TRBJ2-5; TRBD1 might be the D (5 bases). Germline V gives CDR1 SGHRS, CDR2 YFSETQ. There are 15 residues in the CDR3. Trimming removed 8 bases from V and 2 bases from J, with 19 bases in between. CDR3 in amino acids: CASNDLPDKQETQYF. The CDR3 nucleotides are TGCGCCAGTAACGACTTGCCGGACAAGCAAGAGACCCAGTACTTC.

The gene calls are TRBV5-1 and TRBJ2-1; TRBD2 aligns across 7 bases. From germline, CDR1 is SGHRS and CDR2 YFSETQ. V dropped 2 bases and J dropped 0; count of bases not matched to a gene: 5. This CDR3 contains 16 residues. For the CDR3, the DNA is TGCGCCAGCAGCTTAAGCGGGACTAACTCCTACAATGAGCAGTTCTTC. The encoded protein is CASSLSGTNSYNEQFF. The whole variable domain, filled in from reference TRBV5-1 and TRBJ2-1, reads KAGVTQTPRYLIKTRGQQVTLSCSPISGHRSVSWYQQTPGQGLQFLFEYFSETQRNKGNFPGRFSGRQFSNSRSEMNVSTLELGDSALYLCASSLSGTNSYNEQFFGPGTRLTVL.

V and J are TRBV19 and TRBJ1-1; D might be TRBD1 (5 bases). Per germline, CDR1 LNHDA and CDR2 SQIVND (reference sequence). The CDR3 totals 14 residues. V gave up 6 bases and J gave up 0 bases, with 11 bases separating them. Written as DNA, the CDR3 is TGTGCCAGTAGCGGGAGGGGCATGAACACTGAAGCTTTCTTT. This gives the protein CASSGRGMNTEAFF.

The chain links TRBV4-3 to TRBJ2-7, with 8 bases matching TRBD1. CDR1 and CDR2 from the germline V gene are LGHNA and YSLEER. This CDR3 is 15 amino acids long. J gave up 5 bases and V 5 bases, and 11 bases lay outside the gene matches. CDR3 sequence reads: CASSEGAGGVHEQYF. The DNA for the CDR3 is TGCGCCAGCAGCGAGGGGGCAGGGGGCGTCCACGAGCAGTACTTC.

This chain joins TRBV4-3 and TRBJ2-7, with no clear D. This CDR3 has 15 residues. V lost 0 bases, J lost 4 bases, and 13 bases lay in between. CDR1 and CDR2 (germline): LGHNA, YSLEER. CDR3 sequence: CASSQEILAEYEQYF. The DNA for the CDR3 is TGCGCCAGCAGCCAAGAAATTCTGGCGGAATACGAGCAGTACTTC.

The chain is built from TRBV28 and TRBJ2-7; 7 positions match TRBD2. The germline gives CDR1 MDHEN, CDR2 SYDVKM. J lost 0 bases, V lost 3 bases, and 5 bases had no gene match. CDR3 length: 15 residues. This CDR3 is CASSFRGRSSYEQYF. The CDR3 nucleotides read TGTGCCAGCAGTTTCCGCGGGAGAAGCTCCTACGAGCAGTACTTC. The full variable domain, its missing parts supplied by reference TRBV28 and TRBJ2-7, is DVKVTQSSRYLVKRTGEKVFLECVQDMDHENMFWYRQDPGLGLRLIYFSYDVKMKEKGDIPEGYSVSREKKERFSLILESASTNQTSMYLCASSFRGRSSYEQYFGPGTRLTVT.

This chain connects TRBV5-1 to TRBJ1-2, with 9 bases fitting TRBD1. The CDR3 is 16 residues long. Germline CDR1 reads SGHRS; CDR2 reads YFSETQ. The V and J ends lost 0 bases and 2 bases, in that order; junction bases with no gene match: 5. CDR3 residues: CASSLGTGVGNYGYTF. The CDR3 nucleotides read TGCGCCAGCAGCTTGGGGACAGGGGTAGGCAACTATGGCTACACCTTC.

J is TRBJ2-7 and V is TRBV5-1, with 8 bases identical to TRBD2. From germline, CDR1 is SGHRS and CDR2 YFSETQ. The CDR3 runs 14 residues. The trim removed 4 bases at V and 2 bases at J, leaving 5 bases unmatched. This CDR3 reads CASSLKAGAYEQYF. Here the CDR3 DNA reads TGCGCCAGCAGCCTCAAAGCGGGAGCCTACGAGCAGTACTTC.

The chain is built from TRBV4-3 and TRBJ2-1; no definite D call. CDR1 LGHNA and CDR2 YSLEER come from the germline V gene. With 0 bases removed from V and 9 bases from J, the gap between germline ends came to 9 bases. This CDR3 is 13 amino acids long. In DNA form, the CDR3 reads TGCGCCAGCAGCCAAGAACCCCTCGGTGAGCAGTTCTTC. Its translation is CASSQEPLGEQFF.

The chain recombines TRBV9 with TRBJ2-2; D may be TRBD1 (5 bases). The CDR3 contains 13 residues. Germline V CDR1 and CDR2: SGDLS, YYNGEE. V was trimmed by 4 bases and J by 8 bases, leaving 12 bases between them. CDR3 DNA: TGTGCCAGCAGCCCCTGGGGCGCGGGGGAGCTGTTTTTT. Protein product: CASSPWGAGELFF. Complete variable domain (other parts from reference TRBV9 and TRBJ2-2): DSGVTQTPKHLITATGQRVTLRCSPRSGDLSVYWYQQSLDQGLQFLIQYYNGEERAKGNILERFSAQQFPDLHSELNLSSLELGDSALYFCASSPWGAGELFFGEGSRLTVL.

This rearrangement joins TRBV30 to TRBJ2-3; TRBD2 is a possible D gene (5 bases). The CDR3 totals 15 residues. Germline CDR1 reads GTSNPN; CDR2 reads SVGIG (reference sequence). Trimming removed 0 bases at V and 0 bases at J, with 10 bases between. The CDR3 nucleotides read TGTGCCTGGAGTGTCGGAGGAACTAGCACAGATACGCAGTATTTT. This encodes CAWSVGGTSTDTQYF.

The chain joins TRBV27 to TRBJ2-5; TRBD2 matches at 9 bases. Germline V gene data show CDR1 as MNHEY and CDR2 as SMNVEV (reference sequence). Trimming at V came to 7 bases and at J to 5 bases, leaving 5 bases not matched to a gene. The CDR3 covers 13 residues. The CDR3 loop reads CASMAGGWETQYF. In DNA form, the CDR3 reads TGTGCCAGCATGGCGGGAGGGTGGGAGACCCAGTACTTC.

V usage is TRBV7-8 and J usage is TRBJ2-7; 11 bases match TRBD2. The CDR3 is 16 residues long. Germline V gives CDR1 SGHVS, CDR2 FQNEAQ. With 2 bases clipped from V and 6 bases from J, the junction kept 9 bases outside the gene matches. The chain's CDR3 is CASSLQFTSGSSEQYF. CDR3 DNA sequence: TGTGCCAGCAGCTTACAATTCACTAGCGGGAGTTCCGAGCAGTACTTC.

This sequence joins TRBV27 and TRBJ1-1; maybe TRBD1 (6 bases). Trimming cost V 6 bases and J 1 base, with 18 bases left between them. In germline, CDR1 is MNHEY, CDR2 SMNVEV (reference sequence). This CDR3 is 16 amino acids long. CDR3 in amino acids: CASSPSRGEWNTEAFF. CDR3 coding DNA: TGTGCCAGCAGCCCTTCCAGGGGCGAATGGAACACTGAAGCTTTCTTT.

V gene TRBV18 combines with J gene TRBJ1-1; 8 nucleotides agree with TRBD1. The V gene end was trimmed by 4 bases and the J gene end by 1 base; junction bases not matched to a gene: 5. The CDR3 loop spans 15 amino acids. CDR1 and CDR2 (germline): KGHSH, LQKENI. As DNA, the CDR3 is TGTGCCAGCTCACTGACAGGGGCAGGGAACACTGAAGCTTTCTTT. Its protein product is CASSLTGAGNTEAFF. The full variable domain, with the rest looked up from reference TRBV18 and TRBJ1-1, is NAGVMQNPRHLVRRRGQEARLRCSPMKGHSHVYWYRQLPEEGLKFMVYLQKENIIDESGMPKERFSAEFPKEGPSILRIQQVVRGDSAAYFCASSLTGAGNTEAFFGQGTRLTVV.

This chain joins TRBV30 and TRBJ1-1; the D is unclear. The V end lost 0 bases, the J end lost 5 bases, and 16 bases lay between the germline ends. Germline V gene data show CDR1 as GTSNPN and CDR2 as SVGIG (reference sequence). The CDR3 runs 15 residues. This chain's CDR3 is CAWSVLGGRQTEAFF. CDR3 nucleotide sequence: TGTGCCTGGAGTGTACTCGGCGGAAGGCAGACTGAAGCTTTCTTT.

The chain recombines TRBV5-1 with TRBJ2-1, with 8 bases fitting TRBD1. Germline CDR1 reads SGHRS; CDR2 reads YFSETQ. The CDR3 runs 17 residues. With 6 bases clipped from V and 6 bases from J, the junction kept 17 bases outside the gene matches. CDR3 in DNA: TGCGCCAGCACCCGTACAGGGGGTGGTAGGGGGCTCAATGAGCAGTTCTTC. Translation gives CASTRTGGGRGLNEQFF. The variable domain in full, completed from reference TRBV5-1 and TRBJ2-1, reads KAGVTQTPRYLIKTRGQQVTLSCSPISGHRSVSWYQQTPGQGLQFLFEYFSETQRNKGNFPGRFSGRQFSNSRSEMNVSTLELGDSALYLCASTRTGGGRGLNEQFFGPGTRLTVL.

This sequence joins TRBV7-6 and TRBJ2-3; 7 bases are a match to TRBD2. In germline, CDR1 is SGHVS, CDR2 FNYEAQ. The CDR3 runs to 15 residues. With 4 bases clipped from V and 0 bases from J, the junction kept 4 bases outside the gene matches. The CDR3 loop is CASSYLAASTDTQYF. The CDR3 DNA reads as TGTGCCAGCAGCTATCTAGCGGCTAGCACAGATACGCAGTATTTT.

The chain carries TRBV10-1 and TRBJ2-7, with 13 positions matching TRBD2. V lost 9 bases and J lost 5; bases outside the gene matches: 10. Per germline, CDR1 WNHNN and CDR2 SYGVQD (reference sequence). There are 15 residues in the CDR3. DNA of the CDR3: TGCGCCAGACCTGGACTAGCGGGAGTTAACAACGAGCAGTACTTC. Translated, it gives CARPGLAGVNNEQYF.

V is TRBV30 and J is TRBJ1-5; a possible D gene is TRBD1 (5 bases). Germline CDR1 and CDR2: GTSNPN and SVGIG (reference sequence). V shed 1 base and J shed 6 bases, with 10 bases lying between them. The CDR3 covers 13 residues. This CDR3 reads CAWSGQDIQPQHF. CDR3 DNA sequence: TGTGCCTGGAGTGGCCAGGACATTCAGCCCCAGCATTTT. The full variable domain, completed using reference TRBV30 and TRBJ1-5, is SQTIHQWPATLVQPVGSPLSLECTVEGTSNPNLYWYRQAAGRGLQLLFYSVGIGQISSEVPQNLSASRPQDRQFILSSKKLLLSDSGFYLCAWSGQDIQPQHFGDGTRLSIL.

The chain is built from TRBV9 and TRBJ1-1; 9 bases agree with TRBD1. The V segment lost 4 bases and the J segment 4 bases; nucleotides outside the gene matches: 8. This CDR3 has 15 residues. CDR1 and CDR2 from the germline V gene are SGDLS and YYNGEE. The CDR3 is CASSPGQGIVTEAFF. In DNA form, the CDR3 reads TGTGCCAGCAGCCCAGGACAGGGGATCGTCACTGAAGCTTTCTTT.

V is TRBV28 and J is TRBJ2-7; 8 bases agree with TRBD2. V dropped 6 bases and J dropped 6; count of bases not matched to a gene: 19. The length of the CDR3 is 17 residues. From germline, CDR1 is MDHEN and CDR2 SYDVKM. CDR3 coding DNA: TGTGCCAGCAGCCCGGGACTAGTCGCCCAGCCGAGTCGCGAGCAGTACTTC. Protein sequence: CASSPGLVAQPSREQYF.